The rows below give T cell receptor beta chains drawn from one sample of a study of lymphopenia after photon versus proton radiotherapy. The protocol was immunoSEQ multiplex PCR, while the TCRdb copy is restricted to in-frame clones and leaves out a portion. The table records more than 50,000 clones, around 83% of them present only once. This material consisted of peripheral blood, taken from a patient treated with photon-based radiotherapy. The source of these receptors is a man in his forties or fifties with gastric cancer. Each CDR3 is given without its conserved first and last residue. A D gene is named only where the DNA matches it firmly. Size is stated for part of the rows, as once, few or many counts, or as a class when the clone is expanded.

d_call	v_call	clone_size	j_call	cdr3_aa
TRBD2	TRBV29-1	.	TRBJ2-2	SVEDGLAEGAGELF
.	TRBV14	once	TRBJ2-5	ASSLSSGYQETQY
.	TRBV28	.	TRBJ1-1	ASSFGGRNTEAF
.	TRBV7-2	few	TRBJ2-1	ASSSAEEQF
TRBD1	TRBV19	.	TRBJ2-2	ASQDRATDTGELF
.	TRBV6-5	.	TRBJ2-5	ASSYSDAGRQETQY
.	TRBV7-2	.	TRBJ2-5	ASSPGRRETQY
.	TRBV15	.	TRBJ2-5	ATSRGPETQY
TRBD1	TRBV6-5	.	TRBJ1-1	ASTRQGGGEAF
TRBD2	TRBV5-1	.	TRBJ2-1	ASSHGTSGIVYEQF
TRBD2	TRBV6-5	once	TRBJ2-1	ASSYQLAGDNEQF
.	TRBV7-2	.	TRBJ2-2	ASSLEVAALNTGELF
.	TRBV30	.	TRBJ2-5	AWRSSGETQY
TRBD2	TRBV5-1	.	TRBJ2-5	ASSLLGLAGGQETQY
TRBD1	TRBV9	.	TRBJ2-3	ASSVLPIKDRPTDTQY
.	TRBV19	.	TRBJ1-2	ASSISRQGMAGYT
.	TRBV30	once	TRBJ2-7	ASERGSMH
.	TRBV18	.	TRBJ1-2	ASSPTAPNYGYT
.	TRBV4-3	.	TRBJ2-7	ASSQDWGEQY
TRBD2	TRBV4-1	.	TRBJ2-1	ASSHTSGRAVNEQF
TRBD1	TRBV9	.	TRBJ2-7	ASSAKTTGNHEQY
.	TRBV19	once	TRBJ1-5	ASSEDRDQPQH
.	TRBV28	once	TRBJ1-5	ASKRSSSFEPQH
TRBD1	TRBV5-4	.	TRBJ1-1	ASSLDRGVTEAF
.	TRBV7-2	.	TRBJ1-5	ASSLGQGDQPQH
TRBD1	TRBV9	few	TRBJ2-7	ASSAQGAYEQY
TRBD1	TRBV5-5	.	TRBJ2-7	ASSDRGTYEQY
.	TRBV6-5	.	TRBJ2-5	ASSYSVNRPETQY
.	TRBV7-2	.	TRBJ2-7	ASSSQGNEQY
.	TRBV27	.	TRBJ1-1	ASRTTGSGNTEAF
.	TRBV5-1	.	TRBJ1-1	ASSLEQVNTEAF
TRBD1	TRBV7-2	.	TRBJ1-2	ASSLVRLRDSISNYGYT
.	TRBV6-5	.	TRBJ1-1	ASKSVLNTEAF
TRBD1	TRBV7-2	.	.	ASSLGGTGAYEQY
.	TRBV19	.	TRBJ2-3	ASSNSNRDTQY
.	TRBV29-1	.	TRBJ1-2	SVGGGSYGYT
.	TRBV19	.	TRBJ1-5	ASSIREVYQPQH
.	TRBV7-9	.	TRBJ1-5	ASSYSGLGRRGNQPQH
TRBD1	TRBV11-2	few	TRBJ2-7	ASSLVRGRGHEQY
.	TRBV9	.	TRBJ1-2	ASSASPWGEGYT
TRBD1	TRBV5-8	.	TRBJ1-3	ASSFEGRGGNTIY
.	TRBV28	.	TRBJ1-1	ASSLGGVAF
.	TRBV7-9	few	TRBJ2-2	ASSPLYGELF
.	TRBV7-2	.	TRBJ1-5	ASSLQGYQPQH
.	TRBV7-2	once	TRBJ2-5	ASSLGAKETQY
.	TRBV7-8	once	TRBJ1-2	ASSLGGRGPRGGYT
TRBD1	TRBV5-4	.	TRBJ2-3	ASSFRTGLNTDTQY
.	TRBV14	.	TRBJ1-1	ASSQVGRDTEAF
.	TRBV30	.	TRBJ2-3	ACSTVSTDTQY
.	TRBV5-1	.	TRBJ1-2	ASKTTGLPNYGYT